Listed here are 22 T cell receptor beta chains from one sample, sequenced in a study of OX40 agonist ivuxolimab in advanced cancers. Profiled with immunoSEQ multiplex PCR; TCRdb holds only in-frame clones, not every one. The table includes roughly 70,000 clones, about 87% detected once. Source: CD4+ or CD8+ T cells sorted from blood, taken in a trial of the OX40 agonist ivuxolimab. These receptors were collected from an adult with an advanced solid tumor such as melanoma, head and neck, liver or kidney cancer.

This clone was counted once. CDR3 sequence reads: CASSSDRQNEQYF. The DNA for the CDR3 is TGTGCCAGCAGCTCAGACAGGCAAAACGAGCAGTACTTC. J is TRBJ2-7 and V is TRBV5-8; a weak D match, TRBD1 (6 bases). This CDR3 is built from 13 residues. The V end lost 3 bases, the J end lost 5 bases, and 12 bases lay between the germline ends. Germline CDR1 is SGHTS and CDR2 is YDEGEE.

This chain joins TRBV19 and TRBJ2-1; 8 bases are shared with TRBD2. Germline loops: CDR1 LNHDA, CDR2 SQIVND (reference sequence). V lost 5 bases to trimming and J lost 10 bases; unmatched junction nucleotides: 7. The CDR3 covers 13 residues. As DNA, the CDR3 is TGTGCCAGTAGTCCCGGGACTAGGGGGGAGCAGTTCTTC. Its protein is CASSPGTRGEQFF. Using reference TRBV19 and TRBJ2-1 for the parts outside the CDR3, the full variable domain is DGGITQSPKYLFRKEGQNVTLSCEQNLNHDAMYWYRQDPGQGLRLIYYSQIVNDFQKGDIAEGYSVSREKKESFPLTVTSAQKNPTAFYLCASSPGTRGEQFFGPGTRLTVL.

The V call is TRBV7-9, the J call TRBJ1-4, with no clear D. The CDR3 totals 12 residues. Germline V gene data show CDR1 as SEHNR and CDR2 as FQNEAQ (reference sequence). V lost 5 bases to trimming and J lost 7 bases, with 8 bases between them. The CDR3 DNA follows: TGTGCCAGCAGCCGCGGACCTGAAAAACTGTTTTTT. Protein sequence: CASSRGPEKLFF.

This clone was detected only once. The V call is TRBV7-9, the J call TRBJ2-2, with a weak D call TRBD2 (5 bases). This CDR3 comprises 11 residues. V gave up 5 bases and J gave up 8 bases, with 6 bases separating them. Germline V lookup: CDR1 SEHNR, CDR2 FQNEAQ (reference sequence). CDR3 nucleotide sequence: TGTGCCAGCAGCCGCGGGGGGGAGCTGTTTTTT. Amino acids: CASSRGGELFF. The variable domain in full, completed from reference TRBV7-9 and TRBJ2-2, reads DTGVSQNPRHKITKRGQNVTFRCDPISEHNRLYWYRQTLGQGPEFLTYFQNEAQLEKSRLLSDRFSAERPKGSFSTLEIQRTEQGDSAMYLCASSRGGELFFGEGSRLTVL.

The chain uses TRBV19 and TRBJ2-1; 9 positions agree with TRBD1. The CDR3 spans 15 residues. V lost 4 bases, J lost 1 base, and 2 bases stayed unmatched. The germline gives CDR1 LNHDA, CDR2 SQIVND (reference sequence). The CDR3 coding sequence is TGTGCCAGTAGTACCGGACAGGGGTCCTACAATGAGCAGTTCTTC. Protein product: CASSTGQGSYNEQFF. The variable domain in full, completed from reference TRBV19 and TRBJ2-1, reads DGGITQSPKYLFRKEGQNVTLSCEQNLNHDAMYWYRQDPGQGLRLIYYSQIVNDFQKGDIAEGYSVSREKKESFPLTVTSAQKNPTAFYLCASSTGQGSYNEQFFGPGTRLTVL.

The chain joins TRBV15 to TRBJ2-7; either TRBD1 or TRBD2 may fit D (6 bases each). CDR3 length: 13 residues. The V and J ends lost 9 bases and 5 bases respectively, with 17 bases between them. Germline V gives CDR1 LNHNV, CDR2 YYDKDF (reference sequence). The CDR3 DNA reads TGTGCCACAAGGCCGGGGGCAAAGCACGAGCAGTACTTC. Encoded protein: CATRPGAKHEQYF. Combining the CDR3 with reference TRBV15 and TRBJ2-7 gives the whole variable domain DAMVIQNPRYQVTQFGKPVTLSCSQTLNHNVMYWYQQKSSQAPKLLFHYYDKDFNNEADTPDNFQSRRPNTSFCFLDIRSPGLGDTAMYLCATRPGAKHEQYFGPGTRLTVT.

This clone showed up just a few times. This chain joins TRBV19 and TRBJ1-5, with D perhaps TRBD1 (5 bases). Trimming took 5 bases from V and 5 from J, leaving 10 bases between them. In germline, CDR1 is LNHDA, CDR2 SQIVND (reference sequence). There are 13 residues in the CDR3. CDR3 bases: TGTGCCAGTAGTGAAGAAGGGGATCAGCCCCAGCATTTT. Protein: CASSEEGDQPQHF.

The rearrangement uses TRBV7-8 and TRBJ2-1, with D unresolved. This CDR3 region has 15 residues. CDR1 and CDR2 from the germline V gene are SGHVS and FQNEAQ. With 2 bases removed from V and 3 bases from J, the gap between germline ends came to 11 bases. The CDR3 region is CASSLTTGSYNEQFF. For the CDR3, the DNA is TGTGCCAGCAGCTTAACAACCGGAAGCTACAATGAGCAGTTCTTC.

The V call is TRBV18, the J call TRBJ2-1, with D possibly TRBD1 on 5 matching bases. The CDR3 has 14 residues. Trimming shortened V by 3 bases and J by 4 bases, and 10 bases separated the two germline ends. Germline V gene sequence: CDR1 KGHSH, CDR2 LQKENI. CDR3 sequence: CASSPVTGYNEQFF. The CDR3 coding sequence is TGTGCCAGCTCACCCGTAACAGGATACAATGAGCAGTTCTTC.

The chain recombines TRBV7-3 with TRBJ2-7; D not resolved. The ends were cut back, 2 bases at V and 5 bases at J, with 13 bases in the middle. The CDR3 is 14 residues long. Germline V gene data show CDR1 as SGHTA and CDR2 as FQGTGA. CDR3 protein: CASSLSGGIDEQYF. Here the CDR3 DNA reads TGTGCCAGCAGCTTATCCGGCGGAATTGACGAGCAGTACTTC.

This chain links TRBV28 with TRBJ2-7; 7 bases are shared with TRBD2. V shed 2 bases, J shed 1 base, and the junction held 11 bases outside the gene matches. Germline CDR1 MDHEN, CDR2 SYDVKM. The CDR3 is made up of 17 amino acids. CDR3 residues: CASSLGGGSGYSYEQYF. The CDR3 region has the DNA TGTGCCAGCAGTTTAGGGGGAGGGAGCGGCTATTCCTACGAGCAGTACTTC.

This chain joins TRBV5-1 and TRBJ2-7; TRBD2 aligns across 10 bases. V lost 3 bases and J lost 3; bases outside the gene matches: 6. The CDR3 consists of 15 residues. Germline CDR1 SGHRS, CDR2 YFSETQ. As DNA, the CDR3 is TGCGCCAGCAGCTGGACAGCGGGAGGGGTCTACGAGCAGTACTTC. This sequence encodes CASSWTAGGVYEQYF.

In its sample, this clone was seen a few times. This sequence joins TRBV18 and TRBJ1-3; 7 bases line up with TRBD1. CDR1 and CDR2 from the germline V gene are KGHSH and LQKENI. The CDR3 is 18 amino acids. V was clipped by 0 bases and J by 0 bases; unmatched bases: 8. This CDR3 is CASSPPWGTATSGNTIYF. CDR3 DNA: TGTGCCAGCTCACCACCGTGGGGGACAGCCACCTCTGGAAACACCATATATTTT.

V is TRBV5-1 and J is TRBJ2-3; maybe TRBD1 (5 bases). This CDR3 region has 15 residues. The V end lost 4 bases, the J end lost 2 bases, and 14 bases lay between the germline ends. Germline loops: CDR1 SGHRS, CDR2 YFSETQ. The CDR3 protein is CASSPAGPPTDTQYF. The CDR3 bases are TGCGCCAGCAGCCCCGCAGGGCCCCCCACAGATACGCAGTATTTT. The variable domain in full, completed from reference TRBV5-1 and TRBJ2-3, reads KAGVTQTPRYLIKTRGQQVTLSCSPISGHRSVSWYQQTPGQGLQFLFEYFSETQRNKGNFPGRFSGRQFSNSRSEMNVSTLELGDSALYLCASSPAGPPTDTQYFGPGTRLTVL.

A remark on this clone: Distinct nucleotide sequences in the sample also encode this CDR3. The CDR3, as DNA: TGCGCCAGCAGCTTGGCCCCAGGCGCTGGGGCCAACGTCCTGACTTTC. As protein: CASSLAPGAGANVLTF. The rearrangement uses TRBV5-1 and TRBJ2-6; D is uncertain. V lost 0 bases, J lost 2 bases, and 9 bases lay in between. The CDR3 has 16 amino acids. The germline V gene encodes CDR1 SGHRS and CDR2 YFSETQ.

V and J are TRBV9 and TRBJ2-2; 9 bases map to TRBD1. CDR3 length equals 16 residues. Germline V gene lookup returns CDR1 SGDLS and CDR2 YYNGEE. The trim removed 3 bases at V and 4 bases at J, leaving 7 bases unmatched. The CDR3 loop is CASSGGQGTATGELFF. The CDR3 nucleotides read TGTGCCAGCAGCGGGGGACAGGGTACGGCCACCGGGGAGCTGTTTTTT.

This rearrangement joins TRBV4-1 to TRBJ2-2; TRBD2 agrees at 16 bases. The trim removed 1 base at V and 7 bases at J, leaving 6 bases unmatched. CDR1 MGHRA and CDR2 YSYEKL come from the germline V gene. The CDR3 loop spans 18 amino acids. DNA of the CDR3: TGCGCCAGCAGCCAAGCCGAGGGACTAGCGGGAGGGATCGGGGAGCTGTTTTTT. It codes for CASSQAEGLAGGIGELFF.

The sample holds one count of this clone. The rearrangement links TRBV5-1 to TRBJ2-1; TRBD2 agrees at 16 bases. This CDR3 has 17 residues. Germline assignment: CDR1 SGHRS and CDR2 YFSETQ. V was clipped by 5 bases and J by 7 bases; unmatched bases: 9. CDR3 coding DNA: TGCGCCAGCAGACCGGGACTAGCGGGAGGGCCGGGGAATGAGCAGTTCTTC. Translation: CASRPGLAGGPGNEQFF.

This rearrangement joins TRBV6-5 to TRBJ1-4, with a tentative D call TRBD1 (6 bases). V lost 0 bases, J lost 8 bases, and 16 bases lay in between. The CDR3 covers 16 residues. Germline CDR1 reads MNHEY; CDR2 reads SVGAGI. CDR3 loop: CASSYSLVMTGEKLFF. As DNA, the CDR3 is TGTGCCAGCAGTTACTCCCTCGTAATGACAGGAGAAAAACTGTTTTTT.

The chain employs TRBV28 and TRBJ1-5, with a tentative D call TRBD1 (5 bases). In germline, CDR1 is MDHEN, CDR2 SYDVKM. CDR3 length: 16 amino acids. V dropped 2 bases and J dropped 0 bases, with 11 bases sitting between them. For the CDR3, the DNA is TGTGCCAGCAGTTTAGGAGGGGCCCATAGCAATCAGCCCCAGCATTTT. This gives the protein CASSLGGAHSNQPQHF.

This sequence joins TRBV6-1 and TRBJ2-2; TRBD1 agrees at 9 bases. V lost 4 bases, J lost 4 bases, and 7 bases stayed unmatched. The germline gives CDR1 MNHNS, CDR2 SASEGT. CDR3 length equals 16 residues. CDR3 DNA: TGTGCCAGCAGTGGGACAGGGGTTCCGAGCACCGGGGAGCTGTTTTTT. Its protein product is CASSGTGVPSTGELFF.

The chain joins TRBV18 to TRBJ2-7; TRBD2 matches at 11 bases. After removal of 3 bases from V and 4 bases from J, the junction contained 5 bases not matched to a gene. Looked up from germline, CDR1 is KGHSH and CDR2 is LQKENI. The CDR3 is 15 residues long. The DNA of the CDR3 is TGTGCCAGCTCACCTCCGGGACTAGCGGCTTACGAGCAGTACTTC. Residues: CASSPPGLAAYEQYF.